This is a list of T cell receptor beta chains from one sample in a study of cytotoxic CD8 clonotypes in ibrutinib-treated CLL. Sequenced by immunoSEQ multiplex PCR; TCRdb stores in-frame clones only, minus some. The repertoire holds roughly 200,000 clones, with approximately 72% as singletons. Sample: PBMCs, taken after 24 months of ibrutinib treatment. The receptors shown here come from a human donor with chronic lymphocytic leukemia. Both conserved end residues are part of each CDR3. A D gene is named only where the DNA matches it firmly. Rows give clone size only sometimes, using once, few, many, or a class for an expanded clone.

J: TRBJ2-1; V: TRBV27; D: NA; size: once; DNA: TGTGCCAGCAGTTTATACAGTAGCTCCTACAATGAGCAGTTCTTC; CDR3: CASSLYSSSYNEQFF
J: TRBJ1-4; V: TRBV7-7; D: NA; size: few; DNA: TGTGCTAGCAGCTTAGCCAGATACGAAAAACTGTTTTTT; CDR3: CASSLARYEKLFF
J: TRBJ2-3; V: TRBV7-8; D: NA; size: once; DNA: TGTGCCAGCAGCCCGAGGTGGAGGGACACCACAGATACGCAGTATTTT; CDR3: CASSPRWRDTTDTQYF
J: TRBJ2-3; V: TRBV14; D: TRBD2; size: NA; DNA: TGTGCCAGCAGGCGGACTAGCTTTGCAGATACGCAGTATTTT; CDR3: CASRRTSFADTQYF
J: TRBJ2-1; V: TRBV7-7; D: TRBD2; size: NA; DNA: TGTGCCAGCAGCTTAGGTCTAGCGGGAGGGCGCGGTGAGCAGTTCTTC; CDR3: CASSLGLAGGRGEQFF
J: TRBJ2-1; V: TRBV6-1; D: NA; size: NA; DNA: TGTGCCAGCAGTGCTCCTGGGATCTACAATGAGCAGTTCTTC; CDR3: CASSAPGIYNEQFF
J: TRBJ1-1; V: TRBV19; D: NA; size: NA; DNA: TGTGCCAGTAGTATCCCGGACAGCTTTCGGGGAGCTTTCTTT; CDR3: CASSIPDSFRGAFF
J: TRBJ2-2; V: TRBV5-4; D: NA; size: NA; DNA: TGTGCCAGCAGCTTGGCCGGGCGGGGACTGGGCACCGGGGAGCTGTTTTTT; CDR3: CASSLAGRGLGTGELFF
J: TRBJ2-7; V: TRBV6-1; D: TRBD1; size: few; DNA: TGTGCCAGCAGTTCGCGACTGGGACAGGGATACGAGCAGTACTTC; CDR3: CASSSRLGQGYEQYF
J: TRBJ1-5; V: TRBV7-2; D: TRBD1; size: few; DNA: TGTGCCAGCAGCCCCGCCGGGACAGGATTGCAGCCCCAGCATTTT; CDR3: CASSPAGTGLQPQHF
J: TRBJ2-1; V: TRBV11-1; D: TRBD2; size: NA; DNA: TGTGCCAGCAGGACTAGCGGAGGATACAATGAGCAGTTCTTC; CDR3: CASRTSGGYNEQFF
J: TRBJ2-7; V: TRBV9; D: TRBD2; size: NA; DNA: TGTGCCAGCAGCGGGACTAGCAACTCCTACGAGCAGTACTTC; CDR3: CASSGTSNSYEQYF
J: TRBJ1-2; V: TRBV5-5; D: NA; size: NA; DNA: TGTGCCAGCAGCCCGGACCCTGCAAACTATGGCTACACCTTC; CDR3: CASSPDPANYGYTF
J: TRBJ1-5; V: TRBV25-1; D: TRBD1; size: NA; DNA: TGTGCCAGCAGCCCCGGACAGGGGAGGGGATACAATCAGCCCCAGCATTTT; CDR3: CASSPGQGRGYNQPQHF
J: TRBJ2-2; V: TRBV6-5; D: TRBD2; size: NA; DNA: TGTGCCAGCAGGGGACTAGCTGGGAGCGGGGAGCTGTTTTTT; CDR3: CASRGLAGSGELFF
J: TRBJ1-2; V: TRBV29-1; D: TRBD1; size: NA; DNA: TGCAGCGTTCTACAGGGGTCCGTAACTAACTATGGCTACACCTTC; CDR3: CSVLQGSVTNYGYTF
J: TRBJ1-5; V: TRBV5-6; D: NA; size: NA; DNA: TGTGCCAGCAGCTCAGGACACCCCGGGGGGCCCCAGCATTTT; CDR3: CASSSGHPGGPQHF
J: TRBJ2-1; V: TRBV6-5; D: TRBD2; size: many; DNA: TGTGCCAGCAGTTACTCGGCGGGAGGGCCGTACAATGAGCAGTTCTTC; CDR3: CASSYSAGGPYNEQFF
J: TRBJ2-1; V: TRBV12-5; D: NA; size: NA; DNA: TGTGCTAGTGGACTTAACAATGAGCAGTTCTTC; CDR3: CASGLNNEQFF